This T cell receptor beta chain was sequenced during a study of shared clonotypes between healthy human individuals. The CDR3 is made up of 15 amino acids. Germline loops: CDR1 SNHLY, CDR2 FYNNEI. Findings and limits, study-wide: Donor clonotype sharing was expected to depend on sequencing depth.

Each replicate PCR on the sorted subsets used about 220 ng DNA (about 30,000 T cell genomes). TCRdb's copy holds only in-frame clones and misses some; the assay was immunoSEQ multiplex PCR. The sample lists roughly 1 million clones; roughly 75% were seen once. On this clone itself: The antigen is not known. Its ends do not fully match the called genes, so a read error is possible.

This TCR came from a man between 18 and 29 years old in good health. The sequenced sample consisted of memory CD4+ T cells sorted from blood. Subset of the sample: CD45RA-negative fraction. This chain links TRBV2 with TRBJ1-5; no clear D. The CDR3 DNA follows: TGTGCCAGCAGGGAAGCTTCGGGATTCAATCAGCCCCAGCATTTT. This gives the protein CASREASGFNQPQHF.